The clone carrying this T cell receptor (beta chain) was observed at least ten times. Time point given: patch test 2, 6 weeks after DPC sensitization. Described treatment: therapeutic diphenylcyclopropenone sensitization with weekly scalp DPC. Patch tests were applied only after blood draws. TCRdb ran MiXCR on the RACE reads and lists one entry per CDR3 protein. The data contain under 450,000 distinct CDR3 sequences, around 6% of them singletons. J lost 4 bases, V lost 5 bases, and 4 bases had no gene match. CDR3 size: 13 residues. The record originates from a study of human T cells and chemical hapten exposure.

The source is a woman between 18 and 29 years old with alopecia areata. Some clones in this sample may be carry-over from other donors' samples. The sample here was whole blood, taken in connection with sensitization to the hapten diphenylcyclopropenone (DPC). The gene calls are TRBV12-3 or TRBV12-4 and TRBJ1-2, with TRBD1 matching over 7 bases. CDR3 residues: CASSRQGTYGYTF. CDR3 DNA: TGTGCCAGCAGTCGACAGGGTACCTATGGCTACACCTTC.